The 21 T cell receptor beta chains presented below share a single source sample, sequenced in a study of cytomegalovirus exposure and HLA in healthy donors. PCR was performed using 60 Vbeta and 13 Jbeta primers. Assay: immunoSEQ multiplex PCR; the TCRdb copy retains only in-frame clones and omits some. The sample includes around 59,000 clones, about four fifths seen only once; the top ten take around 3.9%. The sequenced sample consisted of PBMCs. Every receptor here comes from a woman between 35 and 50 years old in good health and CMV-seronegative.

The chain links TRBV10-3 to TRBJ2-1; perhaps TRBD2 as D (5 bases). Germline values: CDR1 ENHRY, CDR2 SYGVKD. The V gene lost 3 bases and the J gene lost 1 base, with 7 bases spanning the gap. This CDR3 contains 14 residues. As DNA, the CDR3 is TGTGCCATCAGTGAAGCGGTGTCCTACAATGAGCAGTTCTTC. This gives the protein CAISEAVSYNEQFF.

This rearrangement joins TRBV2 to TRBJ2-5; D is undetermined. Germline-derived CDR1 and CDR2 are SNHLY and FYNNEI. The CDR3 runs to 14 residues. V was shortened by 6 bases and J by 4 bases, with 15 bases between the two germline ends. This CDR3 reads CASRLAAFGETQYF. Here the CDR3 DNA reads TGTGCCAGCAGGCTGGCAGCGTTTGGAGAGACCCAGTACTTC. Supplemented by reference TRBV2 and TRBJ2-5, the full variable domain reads EPEVTQTPSHQVTQMGQEVILRCVPISNHLYFYWYRQILGQKVEFLVSFYNNEISEKSEIFDDQFSVERPDGSNFTLKIRSTKLEDSAMYFCASRLAAFGETQYFGPGTRLLVL.

As DNA, the CDR3 is TGTGCCAGCAGCTCACCCCGCGAGGGAACGCAGTATTTT. Translating it yields CASSSPREGTQYF. The chain recombines TRBV11-3 with TRBJ2-3, with D possibly being TRBD2 (5 bases). V lost 4 bases and J lost 9, with 14 bases in between. The CDR3 spans 13 residues. Per the germline V gene, CDR1 is SGHNT and CDR2 is YENEEA. Variable domain in full (rest from reference TRBV11-3 and TRBJ2-3): EAGVVQSPRYKIIEKKQPVAFWCNPISGHNTLYWYLQNLGQGPELLIRYENEEAVDDSQLPKDRFSAERLKGVDSTLKIQPAELGDSAVYLCASSSPREGTQYFGPGTRLTVL.

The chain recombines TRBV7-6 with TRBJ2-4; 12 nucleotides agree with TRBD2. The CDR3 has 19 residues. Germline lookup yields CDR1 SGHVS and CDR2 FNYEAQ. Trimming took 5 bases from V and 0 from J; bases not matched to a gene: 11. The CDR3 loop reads CASSPMTSGRGGAKNIQYF. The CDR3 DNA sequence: TGTGCCAGCAGCCCGATGACTAGCGGGAGAGGGGGAGCCAAAAACATTCAGTACTTC.

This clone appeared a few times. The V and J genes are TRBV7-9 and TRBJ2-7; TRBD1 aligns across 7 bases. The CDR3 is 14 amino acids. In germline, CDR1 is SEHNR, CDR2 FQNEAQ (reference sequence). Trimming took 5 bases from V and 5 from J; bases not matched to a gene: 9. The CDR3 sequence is CASSPSTGTDEQYF. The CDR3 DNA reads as TGTGCCAGCAGCCCATCGACAGGGACCGACGAGCAGTACTTC.

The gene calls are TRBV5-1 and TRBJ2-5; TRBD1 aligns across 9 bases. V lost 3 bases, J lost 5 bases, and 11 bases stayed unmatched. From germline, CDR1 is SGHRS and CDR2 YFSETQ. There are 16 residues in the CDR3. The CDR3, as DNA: TGCGCCAGCAGCTACCAAAAGGGACAGGGAGGGGAGACCCAGTACTTC. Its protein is CASSYQKGQGGETQYF.

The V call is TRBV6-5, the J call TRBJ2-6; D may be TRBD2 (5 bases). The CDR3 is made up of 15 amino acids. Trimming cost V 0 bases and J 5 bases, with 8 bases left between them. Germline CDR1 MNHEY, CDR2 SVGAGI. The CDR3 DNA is TGTGCCAGCAGTTACTCCGGAGGTCGGGCCAACGTCCTGACTTTC. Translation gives CASSYSGGRANVLTF.

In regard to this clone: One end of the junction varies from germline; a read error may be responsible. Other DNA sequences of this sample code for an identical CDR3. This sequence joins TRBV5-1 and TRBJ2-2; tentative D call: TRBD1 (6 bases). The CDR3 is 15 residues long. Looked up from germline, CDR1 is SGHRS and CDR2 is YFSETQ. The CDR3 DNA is TGCGCCAGCACCTACGACGGACAGAACACCGGAGAGCTGTTTTTT. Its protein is CASTYDGQNTGELFF. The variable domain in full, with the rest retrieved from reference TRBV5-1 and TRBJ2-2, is KAGVTQTPRYLIKTRGQQVTLSCSPISGHRSVSWYQQTPGQGLQFLFEYFSETQRNKGNFPGRFSGRQFSNSRSEMNVSTLELGDSALYLCASTYDGQNTGELFFGEGSRLTVL.

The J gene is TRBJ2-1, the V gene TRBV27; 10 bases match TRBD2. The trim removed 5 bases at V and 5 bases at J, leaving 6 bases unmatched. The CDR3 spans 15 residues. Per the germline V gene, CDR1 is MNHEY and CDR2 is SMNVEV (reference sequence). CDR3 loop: CASSPRLAGHNEQFF. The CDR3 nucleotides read TGTGCCAGCAGTCCCCGACTAGCGGGCCACAATGAGCAGTTCTTC.

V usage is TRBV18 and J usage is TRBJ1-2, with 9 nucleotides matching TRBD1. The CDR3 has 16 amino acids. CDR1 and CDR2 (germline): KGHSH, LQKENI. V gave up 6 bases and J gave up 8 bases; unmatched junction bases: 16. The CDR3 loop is CASSFQDRGYGEGYTF. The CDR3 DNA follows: TGTGCCAGCTCGTTTCAGGACAGGGGCTACGGAGAAGGCTACACCTTC. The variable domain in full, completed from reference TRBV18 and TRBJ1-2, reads NAGVMQNPRHLVRRRGQEARLRCSPMKGHSHVYWYRQLPEEGLKFMVYLQKENIIDESGMPKERFSAEFPKEGPSILRIQQVVRGDSAAYFCASSFQDRGYGEGYTFGSGTRLTVV.

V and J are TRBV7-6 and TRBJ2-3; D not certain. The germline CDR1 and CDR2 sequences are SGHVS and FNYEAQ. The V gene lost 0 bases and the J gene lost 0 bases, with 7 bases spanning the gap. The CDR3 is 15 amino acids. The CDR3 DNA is TGTGCCAGCAGCTTAGCGGGCACAAGCACAGATACGCAGTATTTT. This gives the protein CASSLAGTSTDTQYF. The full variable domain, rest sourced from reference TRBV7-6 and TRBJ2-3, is GAGVSQSPRYKVTKRGQDVALRCDPISGHVSLYWYRQALGQGPEFLTYFNYEAQQDKSGLPNDRFSAERPEGSISTLTIQRTEQRDSAMYRCASSLAGTSTDTQYFGPGTRLTVL.

Here the CDR3 reads CASSSRQDQETQYF. The DNA of the CDR3 is TGTGCCAGCAGTTCTCGACAGGACCAAGAGACCCAGTACTTC. J is TRBJ2-5 and V is TRBV27; D may be TRBD1 (6 bases). Trimming took 4 bases from V and 0 from J, leaving 9 bases between them. The CDR3 runs to 14 residues. From germline, CDR1 is MNHEY and CDR2 SMNVEV (reference sequence).

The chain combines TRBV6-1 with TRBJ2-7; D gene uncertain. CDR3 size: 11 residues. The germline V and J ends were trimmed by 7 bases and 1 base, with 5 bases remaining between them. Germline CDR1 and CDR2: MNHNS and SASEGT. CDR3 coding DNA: TGTGCCAGCATTCTATCCTACGAGCAGTACTTC. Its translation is CASILSYEQYF.

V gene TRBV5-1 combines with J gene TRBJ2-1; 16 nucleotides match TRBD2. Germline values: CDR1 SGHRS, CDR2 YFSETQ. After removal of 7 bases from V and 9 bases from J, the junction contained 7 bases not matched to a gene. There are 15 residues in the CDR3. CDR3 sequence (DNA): TGCGCCAGCTCTCCGGGACTAGCGGGAGGGCGTGAGCAGTTCTTC. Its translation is CASSPGLAGGREQFF.

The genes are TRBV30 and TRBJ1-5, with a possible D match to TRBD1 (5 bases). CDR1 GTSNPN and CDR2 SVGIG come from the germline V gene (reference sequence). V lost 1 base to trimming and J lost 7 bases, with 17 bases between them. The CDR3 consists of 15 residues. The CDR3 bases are TGTGCCTGGAGTGGGCCCGGGGGTAGGGTGCAGCCCCAGCATTTT. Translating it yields CAWSGPGGRVQPQHF.

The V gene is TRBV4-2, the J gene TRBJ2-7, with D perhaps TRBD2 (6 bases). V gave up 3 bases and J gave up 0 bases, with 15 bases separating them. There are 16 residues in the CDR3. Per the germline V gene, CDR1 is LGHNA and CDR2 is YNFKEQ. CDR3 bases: TGTGCCAGCAGCCAGAGGGACTCACCGGGCTCCTACGAGCAGTACTTC. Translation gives CASSQRDSPGSYEQYF.

CDR3 in amino acids: CSVELDKTSGSAYEQYF. The CDR3, as DNA: TGCAGCGTTGAACTGGATAAGACTAGCGGGAGTGCCTACGAGCAGTACTTC. The V and J genes are TRBV29-1 and TRBJ2-7; 12 bases line up with TRBD2. Germline V gene sequence: CDR1 SQVTM, CDR2 ANQGSEA. There are 17 residues in the CDR3. With V trimmed by 2 bases and J by 2 bases, 10 bases remained unmatched.

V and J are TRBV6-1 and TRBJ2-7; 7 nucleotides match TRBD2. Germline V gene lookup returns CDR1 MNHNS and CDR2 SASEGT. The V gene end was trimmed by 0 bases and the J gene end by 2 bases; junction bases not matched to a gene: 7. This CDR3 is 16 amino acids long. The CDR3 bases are TGTGCCAGCAGTGAAGCGAACGTGGCGGGAGCCTACGAGCAGTACTTC. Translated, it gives CASSEANVAGAYEQYF.

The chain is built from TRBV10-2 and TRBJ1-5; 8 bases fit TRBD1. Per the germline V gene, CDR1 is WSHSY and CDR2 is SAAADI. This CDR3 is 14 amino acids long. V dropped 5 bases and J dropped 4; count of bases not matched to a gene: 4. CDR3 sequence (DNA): TGCGCCAGCAGTCAACAGGGGGGTAATCAGCCCCAGCATTTT. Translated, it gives CASSQQGGNQPQHF.

As DNA, the CDR3 is TGTGCCAGCAGTGGGCTGATACCGGGACAGGGGCCGTCAGATACGCAGTATTTT. Translated, it gives CASSGLIPGQGPSDTQYF. This chain joins TRBV6-1 and TRBJ2-3, with 10 bases fitting TRBD1. Germline CDR1 is MNHNS and CDR2 is SASEGT. With V trimmed by 4 bases and J by 4 bases, 14 bases remained unmatched. CDR3 length: 18 amino acids.

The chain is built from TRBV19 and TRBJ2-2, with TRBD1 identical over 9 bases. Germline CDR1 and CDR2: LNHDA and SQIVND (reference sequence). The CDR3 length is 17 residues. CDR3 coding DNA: TGTGCTACAGTAAGAAGCCTCGGGACAGGGCGGACCGGGGAGCTGTTTTTT. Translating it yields CATVRSLGTGRTGELFF.